This T cell receptor beta chain was sequenced for a study of blood T cell repertoires in COVID-19. Background on the study: Acute-phase and convalescent COVID-19 samples originated in the United States, Italy and Spain. T cells, B-cell-depleted T cells, or PBMCs supplied cDNA or gDNA.

Germline V gene lookup returns CDR1 MNHEY and CDR2 SMNVEV (reference sequence). Trimming pared 5 bases from V and 5 bases from J, leaving 9 bases between. CDR3 length equals 13 residues. This clone was observed once. Study processing details: Nucleated cell number was recorded as an estimate derived from reference gene primer amplification. Using immunoSEQ multiplex PCR, the repertoire was profiled, and TCRdb retains in-frame clones only, with some absent. V, J and clone size are those of that table, while D and trimming were read from the DNA. The sample lists approximately 300,000 clones; roughly 86% were seen once.

The V and J genes are TRBV27 and TRBJ2-2, with D uncertain. This sequence was found in a woman aged 45-65 years with acute or convalescent COVID-19. Sequenced material: peripheral blood. This CDR3 is CASSIRGTGELFF. The CDR3 region has the DNA TGTGCCAGCAGTATCAGAGGAACCGGGGAGCTGTTTTTT.